This entry lists 28 T cell receptor beta chains sequenced from one sample in a study of T cells expressing NK-cell markers. Following a re-call of the 5' RACE reads, TCRdb has one entry per CDR3 protein and lacks DNA. The table counts about 450,000 distinct CDR3 sequences; approximately 6.8% lies in the top ten. Material: blood T cells: a sorted CD56 or NKG2C T cell subset, CD4+ or CD8+ T cells, or bulk PBMC T cells (not recorded which). The receptors derive from a woman between 18 and 69 years old in good health.

The gene calls are TRBV20-1 and TRBJ1-6; TCRdb's D call, TRBD1, is unchecked because there is no DNA. Germline loops: CDR1 DFQATT, CDR2 SNEGSKA (reference sequence). This CDR3 is built from 12 residues. CDR3 sequence: CSARDEGTPLHF.

The chain combines TRBV7-3 with TRBJ2-1; TCRdb gives TRBD1 as the D gene, but with no DNA this cannot be confirmed. The CDR3 contains 15 residues. Looked up from germline, CDR1 is SGHTA and CDR2 is FQGTGA. This CDR3 is CASSFRGQGINEQFF.

The J gene is TRBJ1-5, the V gene TRBV10-3; the D call of TRBD1 rests on TCRdb alone, since no DNA is present to check it. This CDR3 has 14 amino acids. Per the germline V gene, CDR1 is ENHRY and CDR2 is SYGVKD. The CDR3: CATRETGDNQPQHF.

The chain couples TRBV20-1 to TRBJ2-1; TCRdb names TRBD1, which stays unverified in the absence of DNA. This CDR3 has 15 amino acids. Germline CDR1 and CDR2: DFQATT and SNEGSKA (reference sequence). CDR3 amino acids: CSAKVGTALPGEQFF.

This rearrangement joins TRBV19 to TRBJ1-2. This CDR3 has 13 residues. From germline, CDR1 is LNHDA and CDR2 SQIVND (reference sequence). CDR3: CASTLGGVYGYTF.

The rearrangement joins TRBV3-1 to TRBJ2-1; TCRdb indicates TRBD1, and absent DNA this call remains unverified. This CDR3 region has 17 residues. The germline gives CDR1 LGHDT, CDR2 YNNKEL (reference sequence). Here the CDR3 reads CASSPQRPRDDYNEQFF.

The V call is TRBV20-1, the J call TRBJ1-6; no DNA is available, so the TRBD1 call from TCRdb remains unchecked. Per the germline V gene, CDR1 is DFQATT and CDR2 is SNEGSKA (reference sequence). The CDR3 contains 15 residues. This CDR3 reads CSAEAPGPQDSPLHF.

This rearrangement joins TRBV20-1 to TRBJ1-5; TCRdb indicates TRBD1, and absent DNA this call remains unverified. The germline V gene has CDR1 DFQATT and CDR2 SNEGSKA (reference sequence). The CDR3 is made up of 14 amino acids. The CDR3 region is CSARSGKGNQPQHF.

The V gene is TRBV14, the J gene TRBJ1-1; TCRdb selects TRBD1, and the lack of DNA leaves this call unchecked. The germline V gene encodes CDR1 SGHDN and CDR2 FVKESK. The CDR3 length is 15 residues. CDR3 protein: CASSQDWGTNTEAFF.

The rearrangement uses TRBV27 and TRBJ2-1; the TCRdb call, TRBD2, lacks DNA for checking. Germline loops: CDR1 MNHEY, CDR2 SMNVEV (reference sequence). The CDR3 covers 13 residues. The chain's CDR3 is CASSLSEQTKQFF.

The chain links TRBV7-2 to TRBJ2-5; there is no DNA to check the TCRdb D call of TRBD1. Germline V CDR1 and CDR2: SGHTA, FQGNSA. CDR3 size: 16 residues. The CDR3 sequence: CASSERDRRLGETQYF.

The genes are TRBV27 and TRBJ2-3; as DNA is missing, the TRBD2 call by TCRdb cannot be tested. The CDR3 covers 13 residues. CDR1 and CDR2 (germline): MNHEY, SMNVEV (reference sequence). CDR3 region: CASSLGTYDTQYF.

The CDR3 region is CASSQESPQEKLFF. The genes are TRBV6-1 and TRBJ1-4. Germline V lookup: CDR1 MNHNS, CDR2 SASEGT. This CDR3 region has 14 residues.

The chain is built from TRBV6-2 or TRBV6-3 and TRBJ2-6. Per germline, CDR1 MNHEY and CDR2 SVGEGT. The CDR3 covers 18 residues. Here the CDR3 reads CASSLKANALRGANVLTF.

The chain is built from TRBV2 and TRBJ2-2; the TCRdb call, TRBD1, lacks DNA for checking. The germline V gene has CDR1 SNHLY and CDR2 FYNNEI. The CDR3 has 13 amino acids. This CDR3 reads CASSRQGAGELFF.

The V and J genes are TRBV18 and TRBJ1-1. The CDR3 runs 14 residues. Germline V lookup: CDR1 KGHSH, CDR2 LQKENI. CDR3: CASSPWGFTTEAFF.

The chain carries TRBV20-1 and TRBJ2-5. Per the germline V gene, CDR1 is DFQATT and CDR2 is SNEGSKA (reference sequence). The CDR3 runs to 14 residues. Here the CDR3 reads CSARDRNGRETQYF.

The chain joins TRBV6-1 to TRBJ2-3; TCRdb names TRBD2, which stays unverified in the absence of DNA. This CDR3 contains 15 residues. Per germline, CDR1 MNHNS and CDR2 SASEGT. CDR3 sequence reads: CASRPGTSGSVTQYF.

This rearrangement joins TRBV7-2 to TRBJ2-1; the TCRdb D gene call, TRBD2, has no DNA to confirm it. CDR3 size: 17 residues. CDR1 and CDR2 (germline): SGHTA, FQGNSA. The CDR3 here is CASSKGPLAGGTDEQFF.

The rearrangement uses TRBV15 and TRBJ2-2; the TCRdb D gene call, TRBD1, has no DNA to confirm it. CDR1 and CDR2 from the germline V gene are LNHNV and YYDKDF (reference sequence). CDR3 length: 16 residues. CDR3 amino acids: CATSRETGASTGELFF.

The chain employs TRBV11-2 and TRBJ2-1; TCRdb's assignment of TRBD2 cannot be checked, as there is no DNA. The CDR3 spans 16 residues. CDR1 is SGHAT and CDR2 is FQNNGV in the germline V gene. The CDR3 spells CASSLGLPGLAYEQFF.

The gene calls are TRBV20-1 and TRBJ2-1; without DNA, the TCRdb call of TRBD1 cannot be checked. The CDR3 consists of 16 residues. In germline, CDR1 is DFQATT, CDR2 SNEGSKA (reference sequence). The CDR3 region is CSAASLAGVNYNEQFF.

CDR3: CASRTGTSNNEQFF. V and J are TRBV6-1 and TRBJ2-1; TCRdb picks TRBD2, but there is no DNA to check that call. The CDR3 runs to 14 residues. Germline CDR1 is MNHNS and CDR2 is SASEGT.

CDR3 sequence: CASSVQVGSTDTQYF. This rearrangement joins TRBV9 to TRBJ2-3. Germline lookup yields CDR1 SGDLS and CDR2 YYNGEE. CDR3 length: 15 residues. Full variable domain (remainder filled in from reference TRBV9 and TRBJ2-3): DSGVTQTPKHLITATGQRVTLRCSPRSGDLSVYWYQQSLDQGLQFLIQYYNGEERAKGNILERFSAQQFPDLHSELNLSSLELGDSALYFCASSVQVGSTDTQYFGPGTRLTVL.

V usage is TRBV29-1 and J usage is TRBJ2-3; checking the TCRdb D call of TRBD2 is not possible without DNA. Germline CDR1 and CDR2: SQVTM and ANQGSEA. CDR3 size: 14 residues. The CDR3 region is CSAATSGQTDTQYF.

This rearrangement joins TRBV12-3 or TRBV12-4 to TRBJ1-1. The CDR3 runs 14 residues. The CDR3 region is CASSLEGRRTEAFF.

The genes are TRBV20-1 and TRBJ2-2; TCRdb returns TRBD2, unconfirmable since there is no DNA. The length of the CDR3 is 19 residues. CDR1 is DFQATT, CDR2 SNEGSKA, per germline (reference sequence). The CDR3 sequence: CSARRPGLAGSTNTGELFF.

The chain links TRBV20-1 to TRBJ2-6; TCRdb reports TRBD1, a call that lacks DNA to check it against. Germline V gene lookup returns CDR1 DFQATT and CDR2 SNEGSKA (reference sequence). The CDR3 has 15 amino acids. The CDR3: CSAEGGRSGANVLTF.